This is a list of T cell receptor beta chains from one sample in a study of shared clonotypes between healthy human individuals. The protocol was immunoSEQ multiplex PCR, while the TCRdb copy is restricted to in-frame clones and leaves out a portion. The sample contains 180,000 or so clones, approximately 92% of which appear only once. The sequenced sample consisted of naive CD4+ T cells sorted from blood. These receptors came from a woman aged 25 to 39 in good health. Each CDR3 is given with its conserved first and last residue. A D gene is named only where the DNA matches it firmly. Expanded clones get a size class; other rows say once, few or many, or leave the size out.

>TRBJ2-7|TRBV10-3|NA|TRBD1
CAITRAGGLTDEQYF
TGTGCCATCACCCGGGCAGGGGGCCTCACGGACGAGCAGTACTTC
>TRBJ1-2|TRBV7-3|once|NA
CASSLTAGRSNYGYTF
TGTGCCAGCAGCTTAACGGCAGGACGATCTAACTATGGCTACACCTTC
>TRBJ1-1|TRBV6-5|NA|NA
CASRLTYPGTEAFF
TGTGCCAGCAGGCTGACATATCCAGGCACTGAAGCTTTCTTT
>TRBJ2-2|TRBV4-2|NA|NA
CASSAQGTGVFAGELFF
TGTGCCAGCAGCGCCCAAGGGACGGGAGTATTCGCCGGGGAGCTGTTTTTT
>TRBJ2-7|TRBV29-1|few|NA
CSVLTGRGREQYF
TGCAGCGTTTTGACAGGGAGGGGACGGGAGCAGTACTTC
>TRBJ2-7|TRBV2|NA|TRBD2
CASMGLAGPYEQYF
TGTGCCAGCATGGGACTAGCGGGACCGTACGAGCAGTACTTC
>TRBJ1-6|TRBV19|NA|NA
CASSMGTVTSSYNSPLHF
TGTGCCAGTAGTATGGGGACTGTAACGAGCTCCTATAATTCACCCCTCCACTTT
>TRBJ1-1|TRBV7-9|NA|NA
CASSFRSGNTEAFF
TGTGCCAGCAGCTTTCGTTCCGGAAACACTGAAGCTTTCTTT
>TRBJ2-2|TRBV2|NA|NA
CASRGITANTGELFF
TGTGCCAGCAGAGGGATTACCGCGAACACCGGGGAGCTGTTTTTT
>TRBJ2-7|TRBV6-1|few|TRBD2
CASSDSSGRREQYF
TGTGCCAGCAGCGATTCTAGCGGTAGACGGGAGCAGTACTTC
>TRBJ2-5|TRBV28|NA|TRBD2
CASSFHGRGQETQYF
TGTGCCAGCAGTTTTCACGGGAGGGGGCAAGAGACCCAGTACTTC